The rows below give T cell receptor beta chains drawn from one sample of a study of T cell responses to AZD1222 COVID-19 vaccine. Assay: immunoSEQ multiplex PCR; the TCRdb copy retains only in-frame clones and omits some. The sample lists 80,000 to 90,000 clones, about 89% occurring once. This sample comprised peripheral blood, obtained 28 days after the second AZD1222 dose. All receptors come from an adult who received the AZD1222 COVID-19 vaccine. Each CDR3 is given with its conserved first and last residue. The D gene is left open where the match is weak. Clone size is shown for a subset of rows, as once, few, many or a class of expanded clone.

clone size: -; CDR3 length: 16; D gene: -; J gene: TRBJ1-2; V gene: TRBV19; CDR3 protein: CASRNYVTAIEEGYTF; CDR3 DNA: TGTGCCAGTAGGAATTACGTAACAGCGATTGAGGAGGGCTACACCTTC
clone size: -; CDR3 length: 16; D gene: TRBD2; J gene: TRBJ2-2; V gene: TRBV7-7; CDR3 protein: CASSAGSGENTGELFF; CDR3 DNA: TGTGCCAGCAGCGCGGGTAGCGGGGAGAACACCGGGGAGCTGTTTTTT
clone size: -; CDR3 length: 14; D gene: -; J gene: TRBJ1-5; V gene: TRBV4-1; CDR3 protein: CASSQRAFNQPQHF; CDR3 DNA: TGCGCCAGCAGCCAGAGGGCCTTCAATCAGCCCCAGCATTTT
clone size: -; CDR3 length: 16; D gene: TRBD1; J gene: TRBJ1-1; V gene: TRBV5-5; CDR3 protein: CASSSMRTGMNTEAFF; CDR3 DNA: TGTGCCAGCAGCTCGATGAGGACAGGAATGAACACTGAAGCTTTCTTT
clone size: -; CDR3 length: 13; D gene: TRBD1; J gene: TRBJ2-7; V gene: TRBV30; CDR3 protein: CAWGQGRPYEQYF; CDR3 DNA: TGTGCCTGGGGACAGGGTCGTCCTTACGAGCAGTACTTC
clone size: -; CDR3 length: 14; D gene: -; J gene: TRBJ1-5; V gene: TRBV5-6; CDR3 protein: CASSLIQSNQPQHF; CDR3 DNA: TGTGCCAGCAGCTTGATACAGAGCAATCAGCCCCAGCATTTT
clone size: -; CDR3 length: 12; D gene: -; J gene: TRBJ2-3; V gene: TRBV28; CDR3 protein: CASSLLSTREYF; CDR3 DNA: TGTGCCAGCAGTTTGCTCTCCACAAGAGAGTATTTT
clone size: -; CDR3 length: 16; D gene: -; J gene: TRBJ1-4; V gene: TRBV15; CDR3 protein: CATSRGGGTPDEKLFF; CDR3 DNA: TGTGCCACCAGCAGAGGCGGGGGGACCCCTGATGAAAAACTGTTTTTT
clone size: -; CDR3 length: 14; D gene: -; J gene: TRBJ1-1; V gene: TRBV18; CDR3 protein: CASSPRGGHTEAFF; CDR3 DNA: TGTGCCAGCTCCCCCCGGGGGGGCCACACTGAAGCTTTCTTT
clone size: once; CDR3 length: 15; D gene: TRBD1; J gene: TRBJ2-7; V gene: TRBV10-1; CDR3 protein: CASSESGTGAHEQYF; CDR3 DNA: TGCGCCAGCAGTGAGTCCGGGACAGGGGCCCACGAGCAGTACTTC
clone size: -; CDR3 length: 20; D gene: TRBD2; J gene: TRBJ2-7; V gene: TRBV19; CDR3 protein: CASPGHAGLEGGIDSYEQYF; CDR3 DNA: TGTGCCAGCCCGGGACACGCGGGACTAGAAGGTGGAATCGACTCCTACGAGCAGTACTTC
clone size: -; CDR3 length: 14; D gene: -; J gene: TRBJ1-2; V gene: TRBV7-9; CDR3 protein: CASSLQGGLYGYTF; CDR3 DNA: TGTGCCAGCAGCTTACAGGGTGGCCTCTATGGCTACACCTTC
clone size: -; CDR3 length: 12; D gene: TRBD1; J gene: TRBJ2-5; V gene: TRBV30; CDR3 protein: CAWQTGMETQYF; CDR3 DNA: TGTGCCTGGCAGACAGGGATGGAGACCCAGTACTTC
clone size: -; CDR3 length: 15; D gene: -; J gene: TRBJ1-2; V gene: TRBV3-1/TRBV3-2; CDR3 protein: CASSQDSLLTMRYTF; CDR3 DNA: TGTGCCAGCAGCCAAGATTCGCTACTAACTATGCGATACACCTTC
clone size: -; CDR3 length: 12; D gene: TRBD1; J gene: TRBJ1-2; V gene: TRBV29-1; CDR3 protein: CSGSQGTYGYTF; CDR3 DNA: TGCAGCGGGTCACAGGGGACCTATGGCTACACCTTC
clone size: once; CDR3 length: 12; D gene: -; J gene: TRBJ1-2; V gene: TRBV2; CDR3 protein: CASSGLGYGYTF; CDR3 DNA: TGTGCCAGCAGCGGGCTGGGGTATGGCTACACCTTC
clone size: -; CDR3 length: 15; D gene: -; J gene: TRBJ1-3; V gene: TRBV7-9; CDR3 protein: CASSSRGFSGNTIYF; CDR3 DNA: TGTGCCAGCAGCTCCCGGGGATTTTCGGGAAACACCATATATTTT
clone size: -; CDR3 length: 12; D gene: -; J gene: TRBJ2-7; V gene: TRBV30; CDR3 protein: CAWRDITYEQYF; CDR3 DNA: TGTGCCTGGAGGGACATTACCTACGAGCAGTACTTC
clone size: -; CDR3 length: 18; D gene: -; J gene: TRBJ2-7; V gene: TRBV12-1; CDR3 protein: CASSRSQRGPRSSYEQYF; CDR3 DNA: TGTGCCAGCAGCCGGAGCCAGCGGGGGCCAAGGAGCTCCTACGAGCAGTACTTC
clone size: -; CDR3 length: 16; D gene: TRBD1; J gene: TRBJ1-6; V gene: TRBV9; CDR3 protein: CASSVRDRGLQSPLHF; CDR3 DNA: TGTGCCAGCAGCGTAAGGGACAGGGGACTTCAGTCACCCCTCCACTTT
clone size: -; CDR3 length: 14; D gene: -; J gene: TRBJ1-1; V gene: TRBV3-1/TRBV3-2; CDR3 protein: CASSQRGTDSGAFF; CDR3 DNA: TGTGCCAGCAGCCAGCGCGGAACGGACAGCGGAGCTTTCTTT
clone size: -; CDR3 length: 15; D gene: -; J gene: TRBJ1-6; V gene: TRBV11-1; CDR3 protein: CASSLSGGYNSPLHF; CDR3 DNA: TGTGCCAGCAGCTTAAGTGGAGGCTATAATTCACCCCTCCACTTT
clone size: -; CDR3 length: 13; D gene: TRBD2; J gene: TRBJ2-1; V gene: TRBV7-3; CDR3 protein: CARLAGVDNEQFF; CDR3 DNA: TGTGCCAGGCTAGCGGGGGTGGACAATGAGCAGTTCTTC
clone size: -; CDR3 length: 15; D gene: -; J gene: TRBJ1-1; V gene: TRBV7-3; CDR3 protein: CASSPGKGVNTEAFF; CDR3 DNA: TGTGCCAGCAGTCCGGGGAAGGGGGTGAACACTGAAGCTTTCTTT
clone size: -; CDR3 length: 15; D gene: -; J gene: TRBJ1-1; V gene: TRBV6-5; CDR3 protein: CASSYSGNSRGRGFF; CDR3 DNA: TGTGCCAGCAGTTACTCGGGAAATTCCAGGGGAAGGGGTTTCTTT
clone size: few; CDR3 length: 15; D gene: TRBD1; J gene: TRBJ1-5; V gene: TRBV5-6; CDR3 protein: CASSLNRGASGPQHF; CDR3 DNA: TGTGCCAGCAGCCTCAACAGGGGCGCCTCGGGGCCCCAGCATTTT
clone size: -; CDR3 length: 14; D gene: -; J gene: TRBJ1-2; V gene: TRBV19; CDR3 protein: CASRGVRTAPDYTF; CDR3 DNA: TGTGCCAGTAGAGGGGTACGGACAGCCCCTGACTACACCTTC
clone size: -; CDR3 length: 15; D gene: -; J gene: TRBJ1-6; V gene: TRBV6-5; CDR3 protein: CASSSSGQYNSPLHF; CDR3 DNA: TGTGCCAGCAGTTCCTCTGGACAGTATAATTCACCCCTCCACTTT
clone size: -; CDR3 length: 14; D gene: -; J gene: TRBJ1-5; V gene: TRBV3-1/TRBV3-2; CDR3 protein: CASGWGGDNQPQHF; CDR3 DNA: TGTGCCAGCGGGTGGGGGGGTGACAATCAGCCCCAGCATTTT
clone size: -; CDR3 length: 15; D gene: TRBD1; J gene: TRBJ1-5; V gene: TRBV6-5; CDR3 protein: CASSSGTGYGQPQHF; CDR3 DNA: TGTGCCAGCAGTTCGGGGACAGGGTACGGTCAGCCCCAGCATTTT
clone size: -; CDR3 length: 14; D gene: -; J gene: TRBJ1-6; V gene: TRBV3-1/TRBV3-2; CDR3 protein: CASTWDSQGSPLHF; CDR3 DNA: TGTGCCAGCACCTGGGACTCCCAAGGTTCACCCCTCCACTTT
clone size: few; CDR3 length: 16; D gene: -; J gene: TRBJ2-2; V gene: TRBV7-9; CDR3 protein: CASSDYRDSRTGELFF; CDR3 DNA: TGTGCCAGCAGCGATTACCGGGACTCGCGGACCGGGGAGCTGTTTTTT
clone size: -; CDR3 length: 14; D gene: -; J gene: TRBJ2-7; V gene: TRBV5-1; CDR3 protein: CASSLVAGAREQYF; CDR3 DNA: TGCGCCAGCAGCTTGGTGGCGGGGGCGCGAGAGCAGTACTTC
clone size: -; CDR3 length: 15; D gene: -; J gene: TRBJ1-5; V gene: TRBV9; CDR3 protein: CASSKLGASNQPQHF; CDR3 DNA: TGTGCCAGCAGCAAGTTGGGGGCCAGCAATCAGCCCCAGCATTTT
clone size: -; CDR3 length: 14; D gene: -; J gene: TRBJ2-2; V gene: TRBV4-1; CDR3 protein: CASSLQQNTGELFF; CDR3 DNA: TGCGCCAGCAGCCTACAACAGAACACCGGGGAGCTGTTTTTT
clone size: -; CDR3 length: 15; D gene: TRBD2; J gene: TRBJ2-5; V gene: TRBV20-1; CDR3 protein: CSASTGLAGVETQYF; CDR3 DNA: TGCAGTGCTAGTACCGGCCTAGCGGGGGTAGAGACCCAGTACTTC
clone size: -; CDR3 length: 14; D gene: -; J gene: TRBJ2-2; V gene: TRBV5-1; CDR3 protein: CASNLAGQGGELFF; CDR3 DNA: TGCGCCAGCAACTTGGCGGGGCAGGGCGGGGAGCTGTTTTTT
clone size: -; CDR3 length: 15; D gene: TRBD1; J gene: TRBJ1-5; V gene: TRBV19; CDR3 protein: CASSLRTGGYQPQHF; CDR3 DNA: TGTGCCAGTAGCTTAAGGACAGGGGGCTATCAGCCCCAGCATTTT
clone size: -; CDR3 length: 16; D gene: TRBD1; J gene: TRBJ1-2; V gene: TRBV10-3; CDR3 protein: CAISEYPDRGGYGYTF; CDR3 DNA: TGTGCCATCAGTGAGTACCCGGACAGGGGAGGCTATGGCTACACCTTC
clone size: -; CDR3 length: 16; D gene: -; J gene: TRBJ1-4; V gene: TRBV4-1; CDR3 protein: CASSQASGPNNEKLFF; CDR3 DNA: TGCGCCAGCAGCCAAGCATCCGGGCCAAATAATGAAAAACTGTTTTTT
clone size: -; CDR3 length: 13; D gene: TRBD1; J gene: TRBJ1-3; V gene: TRBV7-7; CDR3 protein: CASSLTGGDTIYF; CDR3 DNA: TGTGCCAGCAGCTTAACAGGGGGAGACACCATATATTTT
clone size: few; CDR3 length: 15; D gene: -; J gene: TRBJ2-1; V gene: TRBV19; CDR3 protein: CASSISPSVHNEQFF; CDR3 DNA: TGTGCCAGTAGTATCTCTCCGAGTGTACATAATGAGCAGTTCTTC
clone size: -; CDR3 length: 14; D gene: TRBD1; J gene: TRBJ1-3; V gene: TRBV11-2; CDR3 protein: CASSTGTAGNTIYF; CDR3 DNA: TGTGCCAGCAGCACCGGGACAGCCGGAAACACCATATATTTT
clone size: -; CDR3 length: 15; D gene: TRBD1; J gene: TRBJ2-7; V gene: TRBV2; CDR3 protein: CASSQGTGGSYEQYF; CDR3 DNA: TGTGCCAGCAGCCAAGGGACAGGGGGCTCCTACGAGCAGTACTTC
clone size: -; CDR3 length: 16; D gene: -; J gene: TRBJ2-7; V gene: TRBV3-1/TRBV3-2; CDR3 protein: CASSPPYYGRSYEQYF; CDR3 DNA: TGTGCCAGCAGCCCGCCGTATTACGGCCGGTCCTACGAGCAGTACTTC
clone size: once; CDR3 length: 13; D gene: -; J gene: TRBJ2-5; V gene: TRBV19; CDR3 protein: CASSIGGWETQYF; CDR3 DNA: TGTGCCAGTAGTATTGGGGGCTGGGAGACCCAGTACTTC
clone size: -; CDR3 length: 15; D gene: -; J gene: TRBJ2-7; V gene: TRBV11-2; CDR3 protein: CASSSRTGGPYEQYF; CDR3 DNA: TGTGCCAGCAGCAGCCGGACAGGAGGGCCCTACGAGCAGTACTTC
clone size: -; CDR3 length: 12; D gene: -; J gene: TRBJ2-7; V gene: TRBV19; CDR3 protein: CASSSFEAEQYF; CDR3 DNA: TGTGCCAGTTCCAGTTTTGAAGCCGAGCAGTACTTC
clone size: -; CDR3 length: 13; D gene: -; J gene: TRBJ1-1; V gene: TRBV7-9; CDR3 protein: CASTVSHNTEAFF; CDR3 DNA: TGTGCCAGCACCGTATCACACAACACTGAAGCTTTCTTT
clone size: -; CDR3 length: 17; D gene: TRBD2; J gene: TRBJ2-5; V gene: TRBV11-2; CDR3 protein: CASSSVFGLAGWETQYF; CDR3 DNA: TGTGCCAGCAGCTCAGTCTTTGGACTAGCGGGGTGGGAGACCCAGTACTTC